This note documents a single T cell receptor beta chain sequence. The antigen remains undetermined. The data were obtained in a study of brain T cells in children with intractable seizures. Findings and caveats of the study: Only CDR3 sequence similarity suggested viral specificity, without known HCMV serostatus. Absence of clones before surgery may stem from lower sequencing depth.

Assay: immunoSEQ multiplex PCR; the TCRdb copy retains only in-frame clones and omits some. The sample shows roughly 110,000 clones, roughly 94% of them seen only once. Only cases whose brain tissue showed the highest T cell transcript signatures were sequenced. CDR1 is SNHLY, CDR2 FYNNEI, per germline. V was pared by 6 bases and J by 0 bases, with 12 bases between. This CDR3 has 14 amino acids. The sequenced sample was peripheral blood, obtained at surgery. The source is a boy younger than two with hemimegalencephaly and intractable seizures. V gene TRBV2 combines with J gene TRBJ2-7; D remains ambiguous. In DNA form, the CDR3 reads TGTGCCAGCAGGGCGGCTATCAGCTCCTACGAGCAGTACTTC. Translated, it gives CASRAAISSYEQYF.